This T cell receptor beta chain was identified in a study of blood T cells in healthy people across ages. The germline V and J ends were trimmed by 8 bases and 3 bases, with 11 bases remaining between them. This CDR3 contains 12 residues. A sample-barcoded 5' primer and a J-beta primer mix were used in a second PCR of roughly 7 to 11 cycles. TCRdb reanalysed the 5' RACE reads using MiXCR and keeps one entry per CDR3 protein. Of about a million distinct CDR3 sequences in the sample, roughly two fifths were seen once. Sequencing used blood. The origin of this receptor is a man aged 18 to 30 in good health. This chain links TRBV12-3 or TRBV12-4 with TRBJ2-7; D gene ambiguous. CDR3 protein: CASQKGGYEQYF. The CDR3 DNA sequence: TGTGCCAGCCAAAAGGGCGGCTACGAGCAGTACTTC.